A selection of T cell receptor beta chains follows, all from one sample in a study of T-cell reconstitution after alpha-beta-depleted transplantation in children. Each CDR3 protein is one row after TCRdb ran MiXCR on the PCR reads. In the table there are 200,000 to 250,000 distinct CDR3 sequences, around 12% of which are singletons. This specimen consisted of PBMCs from the stem cell graft donor, obtained from the stem cell graft. These receptors came from a human donor who donated a stem cell graft to a child with acute lymphoblastic leukemia. The CDR3 runs from the conserved cysteine through the conserved F or W. D genes are given only for firm matches. The size of a clone is reported for some rows only, either as once, few or many, or as a class for expanded clones.

D	V	size	J	CDR3	DNA
-	TRBV7-8	-	TRBJ1-5	CASSLGVGGGTNQPQHF	TGTGCCAGCAGCTTAGGGGTTGGGGGGGGGACCAATCAGCCCCAGCATTTT
-	TRBV5-1	many	TRBJ2-5	CASSVARVGETQYF	TGCGCCAGCAGCGTGGCAAGGGTCGGAGAGACCCAGTACTTC
TRBD1	TRBV28	-	TRBJ2-7	CAHRDRGNEQYF	TGTGCTCACAGGGACAGGGGCAACGAGCAGTACTTC
-	TRBV7-6	many	TRBJ2-7	CASSLSGSYEQYF	TGTGCCAGCAGCTTATCCGGGTCCTACGAGCAGTACTTC
-	TRBV6-1	many	TRBJ2-3	CASSAMALDTQYF	TGTGCCAGCAGTGCTATGGCACTGGATACGCAGTATTTT
TRBD1	TRBV2	many	TRBJ2-2	CASWGQLTGELFF	TGTGCCAGCTGGGGACAGCTTACCGGGGAGCTGTTTTTT
-	TRBV5-1	many	TRBJ1-6	CASSLRPGQTWVNSPLHF	TGCGCCAGCAGCTTGCGACCTGGACAGACGTGGGTTAATTCACCCCTCCACTTT
-	TRBV18	once	TRBJ2-4	CASSPDSVDIQYF	TGTGCCAGCTCACCCGACAGTGTAGACATTCAGTACTTC
TRBD1	TRBV20-1	many	TRBJ1-5	CSAASGTGAFNQPQHF	TGCAGTGCGGCAAGCGGGACAGGGGCCTTTAATCAGCCCCAGCATTTT
-	TRBV20-1	many	TRBJ1-2	CSAGQGLLYGYTF	TGCAGTGCTGGACAAGGCCTTTTGTATGGCTACACCTTC
-	TRBV6-2/TRBV6-3	many	TRBJ1-1	CASTPGGSFTEAFF	TGTGCCAGCACCCCCGGGGGGTCTTTTACTGAAGCTTTCTTT
TRBD1	TRBV10-3	many	TRBJ2-5	CAISDGQAQETQYF	TGTGCCATCAGTGACGGACAGGCCCAAGAGACCCAGTACTTC
-	TRBV5-6	many	TRBJ1-5	CASSTMTGVNQPQHF	TGTGCCAGCAGCACCATGACAGGAGTTAATCAGCCCCAGCATTTT
TRBD1	TRBV20-1	-	TRBJ2-4	CSAPNRGAKNIQYF	TGCAGTGCCCCAAACAGGGGGGCCAAAAACATTCAGTACTTC
-	TRBV27	many	TRBJ2-1	CASSLLGQYNEQFF	TGTGCCAGCAGTTTATTAGGGCAGTACAATGAGCAGTTCTTC
-	TRBV11-2	many	TRBJ2-2	CASSLEGDQLFF	TGTGCCAGCAGCCTAGAGGGGGATCAACTGTTTTTT
-	TRBV7-9	many	TRBJ2-7	CASSKQGTGEQYF	TGTGCCAGCAGCAAACAGGGTACAGGCGAGCAGTACTTC
-	TRBV10-2	few	TRBJ2-5	CASNQDSGETQYF	TGCGCCAGCAACCAGGACAGTGGGGAGACCCAGTACTTC
-	TRBV29-1	many	TRBJ1-4	CSVARSASEKLFF	TGCAGCGTTGCGAGGTCAGCTAGTGAAAAACTGTTTTTT
TRBD2	TRBV20-1	many	TRBJ2-7	CSARDGTSAVGEQYF	TGCAGTGCTAGAGATGGGACTAGCGCCGTAGGAGAGCAGTACTTC
-	TRBV6-5	-	TRBJ2-6	CASKAPGANVLTF	TGTGCCAGTAAGGCCCCTGGGGCCAACGTCCTGACTTTC
-	TRBV27	many	TRBJ1-1	CASSLSQGTRAFF	TGTGCCAGCAGTTTATCGCAGGGAACGAGAGCTTTCTTT
-	TRBV9	many	TRBJ2-2	CASRLSPTDPGELFF	TGTGCCAGCAGGTTGTCACCGACGGATCCCGGGGAGCTGTTTTTT
TRBD2	TRBV10-3	few	TRBJ2-3	CAKNAGGLIDTQYF	TGTGCCAAAAACGCGGGGGGGCTTATCGATACGCAGTATTTT
-	TRBV5-1	many	TRBJ1-4	CASSLRGTNEKLFF	TGCGCCAGCAGCTTGAGGGGAACGAATGAAAAACTGTTTTTT
TRBD1	TRBV9	many	TRBJ1-5	CASSPGGAKQPQHF	TGTGCCAGCAGCCCAGGGGGGGCAAAACAGCCCCAGCATTTT
TRBD1	TRBV12-3/TRBV12-4	many	TRBJ2-7	CASRTAGQGFEQYF	TGTGCCAGCAGAACCGCGGGACAGGGGTTCGAGCAGTACTTC
TRBD1	TRBV24-1	many	TRBJ1-1	CATSAGTGGKGAFF	TGTGCCACCAGTGCTGGGACAGGGGGTAAAGGAGCTTTCTTT
-	TRBV6-2/TRBV6-3	few	TRBJ1-5	CASTDRRFNPQHF	TGTGCCAGCACCGACAGGCGATTTAACCCCCAGCATTTT
TRBD2	TRBV20-1	many	TRBJ2-7	CSARVSGGLSYEQYF	TGCAGTGCTAGGGTTAGCGGGGGCCTATCCTACGAGCAGTACTTC
-	TRBV29-1	-	TRBJ1-4	CSVHGQPRTNEKLFF	TGCAGCGTTCACGGACAGCCGAGGACTAATGAAAAACTGTTTTTT
-	TRBV5-1	many	TRBJ2-3	CASSSGGTDTQYF	TGTGCCAGCAGCTCGGGGGGCACAGATACGCAGTATTTT
-	TRBV14	many	TRBJ2-7	CASSRAADGPYEQYF	TGTGCCAGCAGTCGGGCAGCGGACGGACCCTACGAGCAGTACTTC
-	TRBV29-1	many	TRBJ1-3	CSVEDITNTIYF	TGCAGCGTTGAAGATATAACGAACACCATATATTTT
-	TRBV20-1	many	TRBJ1-1	CSAEQRLDEAFF	TGCAGTGCGGAACAGAGGCTAGATGAAGCTTTCTTT
-	TRBV28	many	TRBJ1-5	CASAVAPYSNQPQHF	TGTGCCAGCGCCGTGGCCCCTTATAGCAATCAGCCCCAGCATTTT
-	TRBV12-3/TRBV12-4	many	TRBJ1-2	CASSLTGTF	TGTGCCAGCAGTTTGACAGGCACCTTC
-	TRBV9	many	TRBJ1-2	CASSVALWDTYYGYTF	TGTGCCAGCAGCGTAGCCCTGTGGGACACCTACTATGGCTACACCTTC
TRBD1	TRBV9	many	TRBJ1-1	CASTGGENTEAFF	TGTGCCAGCACAGGGGGAGAGAACACTGAAGCTTTCTTT
-	TRBV20-1	many	TRBJ2-7	CSASRGTTYEQYF	TGCAGTGCTAGTAGGGGGACCACCTACGAGCAGTACTTC
TRBD2	TRBV9	-	TRBJ2-1	CASSAGLAGAPPYNEQFF	TGTGCCAGCAGCGCCGGACTAGCGGGGGCCCCTCCCTACAATGAGCAGTTCTTC
-	TRBV10-3	many	TRBJ2-7	CAISDSAGRSYEQYF	TGTGCCATCAGTGATTCTGCGGGACGGAGTTACGAGCAGTACTTC
-	TRBV10-3	many	TRBJ2-5	CAISDRAGRRGETQYF	TGTGCCATCAGTGATCGGGCAGGGAGGAGGGGAGAGACCCAGTACTTC
TRBD2	TRBV5-1	many	TRBJ2-1	CASSFPGGAYNEQFF	TGCGCCAGCAGCTTCCCCGGGGGGGCCTACAATGAGCAGTTCTTC
-	TRBV7-8	many	TRBJ1-2	CASSFGGIESYGYTF	TGTGCCAGCAGCTTCGGGGGGATAGAGAGCTATGGCTACACCTTC
-	TRBV7-9	many	TRBJ2-7	CASSSPGQGAYEQYF	TGTGCCAGCAGCTCCCCTGGCCAGGGCGCCTACGAGCAGTACTTC
-	TRBV10-3	many	TRBJ2-1	CAISERETGSYNEQFF	TGTGCCATCAGTGAGCGTGAGACAGGAAGTTACAATGAGCAGTTCTTC
TRBD2	TRBV29-1	-	TRBJ2-1	CSVEVALAGTNEQFF	TGCAGCGTTGAAGTGGCACTAGCGGGGACCAATGAGCAGTTCTTC
TRBD2	TRBV10-3	many	TRBJ2-3	CAMAAGAKDTQYF	TGTGCCATGGCAGCGGGAGCGAAAGATACGCAGTATTTT